Each of the 10 T cell receptor beta chains below was sequenced from the same sample in a study of early T cells in non-severe SARS-CoV-2 infection. Using its own MiXCR run on the 5' RACE reads, TCRdb lists one record per CDR3 protein. The table has 60,000 to 75,000 distinct CDR3 sequences, approximately 12% seen once. Sequenced material: whole blood. All receptors come from an adult who was a healthcare worker with PCR-confirmed SARS-CoV-2 infection or an uninfected control (not recorded which).

This clonotype was seen many times. The chain couples TRBV21-1 to TRBJ1-1. TRBV21-1 is described as a pseudogene. The CDR3 length is 14 residues. Here the CDR3 DNA reads TGTGCCAGCAGCCCCCAAGGGCAGAACACTGAAGCTTTCTTT. Its protein product is CASSPQGQNTEAFF.

This clonotype was picked up many times. The chain combines TRBV2 with TRBJ2-1; 13 bases align to TRBD2. The CDR3 is made up of 17 amino acids. The V gene's germline CDR1 is SNHLY and CDR2 FYNNEI. Losses at the gene ends were 7 bases for V and 7 bases for J; bases not matched to a gene: 13. CDR3 sequence: CASKGRPGLAGPNEQFF. The DNA of the CDR3 is TGTGCCAGCAAGGGGAGACCGGGACTAGCGGGACCTAATGAGCAGTTCTTC.

This clonotype was counted between two and nine times. The chain has TRBV29-1 and TRBJ2-1; possibly TRBD1 for D (6 bases). V shed 7 bases and J shed 1 base, with 14 bases lying between them. This CDR3 spans 14 amino acids. In germline, CDR1 is SQVTM, CDR2 ANQGSEA. CDR3 sequence (DNA): TGCAGCGCCTCAGGGGCGGAGTCCTACAATGAGCAGTTCTTC. Amino acids: CSASGAESYNEQFF.

V and J are TRBV20-1 and TRBJ2-1; no reliable D call. This CDR3 is built from 12 residues. V gave up 5 bases and J gave up 2 bases, with 7 bases separating them. Germline CDR1 reads DFQATT; CDR2 reads SNEGSKA (reference sequence). The CDR3 spells CSAPATYNEQFF. The CDR3 DNA sequence: TGCAGTGCTCCCGCGACCTACAATGAGCAGTTCTTC.

The rearrangement joins TRBV7-2 to TRBJ2-3, with 8 bases lining up with TRBD2. The trim removed 2 bases at V and 6 bases at J, leaving 7 bases unmatched. This CDR3 contains 15 residues. Germline CDR1 and CDR2: SGHTA and FQGNSA. The CDR3 nucleotides are TGTGCCAGCAGCTTACTAGGCGGGGGGTGGGATACGCAGTATTTT. Protein sequence: CASSLLGGGWDTQYF.

This clonotype was counted many times. V usage is TRBV7-9 and J usage is TRBJ2-1; 14 bases align to TRBD2. After removal of 5 bases from V and 7 bases from J, the junction contained 4 bases not matched to a gene. The CDR3 loop spans 15 amino acids. Germline V lookup: CDR1 SEHNR, CDR2 FQNEAQ (reference sequence). CDR3 in amino acids: CASSAGTSGSNEQFF. CDR3 DNA sequence: TGTGCCAGCAGCGCCGGGACTAGCGGGAGTAATGAGCAGTTCTTC.

J is TRBJ2-1 and V is TRBV20-1; TRBD2 aligns across 10 bases. Germline CDR1 reads DFQATT; CDR2 reads SNEGSKA (reference sequence). CDR3 length equals 13 residues. V dropped 6 bases and J dropped 6; count of bases not matched to a gene: 5. The CDR3 sequence: CSASAGGRNEQFF. The CDR3 DNA sequence: TGCAGTGCCTCAGCGGGAGGGCGCAATGAGCAGTTCTTC.

This clonotype turned up a few times. The chain is built from TRBV5-1 and TRBJ2-5; TRBD2 aligns across 7 bases. Germline V gene sequence: CDR1 SGHRS, CDR2 YFSETQ. This CDR3 spans 15 amino acids. The ends lost 4 bases at V and 5 bases at J; junction bases unmatched: 11. For the CDR3, the DNA is TGCGCCAGCAGCACACGGACTAGAGAAGCTGAGACCCAGTACTTC. Its protein product is CASSTRTREAETQYF.

There are a few counts of this clonotype. This chain joins TRBV7-3 and TRBJ2-2; no reliable D call. CDR3 length: 14 residues. V lost 0 bases, J lost 3 bases, and 5 bases lay in between. Germline loops: CDR1 SGHTA, CDR2 FQGTGA. The CDR3: CASSLTSDTGELFF. As DNA, the CDR3 is TGTGCCAGCAGCTTAACGTCGGACACCGGGGAGCTGTTTTTT.

This clonotype has only a few counts. This chain connects TRBV14 to TRBJ1-3; 9 bases match TRBD1. Germline CDR1 SGHDN, CDR2 FVKESK. This CDR3 spans 14 amino acids. J lost 6 bases, V lost 5 bases, and 5 bases had no gene match. In DNA form, the CDR3 reads TGTGCCAGCAGCGTGGGACAGGGCGCAAACACCATATATTTT. It translates to CASSVGQGANTIYF.